One and the same sample provided the 14 T cell receptor beta chains below, sequenced in a study of tumor-infiltrating lymphocytes in primary liver carcinoma. Unsorted whole blood served as the source of blood RNA, and germline DNA was extracted as well. Priming with a constant-region primer yielded TCR beta cDNA from roughly 490 ng total RNA. Amplification in three nested multiplex PCR rounds with slightly modified ARM-PCR gave rise to TCR beta libraries. Forward primers for TRBV1-TRBV30 and a C-beta reverse primer served the first two PCR rounds, at around 9 cycles each. TCRdb reanalysed the multiplex PCR reads using MiXCR and keeps one entry per CDR3 protein. Here the sample spans about 200,000 distinct CDR3 sequences, roughly two thirds being singletons. Sequenced: peripheral blood. These receptor sequences come from a woman aged 55 to 70 with primary liver carcinoma and hepatitis B virus infection.

Concerning this clonotype: A much larger clone lies one base from this, so it may be a read error. This chain connects TRBV6-5 to TRBJ2-3; 7 bases line up with TRBD2. Germline V CDR1 and CDR2: MNHEY, SVGAGI. The CDR3 extends over 15 amino acids. J was trimmed by 6 bases and V by 6 bases; bases with no gene match: 12. The CDR3 reads CASRGLEGFIDTQYF. The CDR3 DNA is TGTGCCAGCAGAGGACTAGAGGGATTTATTGATACGCAGTATTTT.

As regards this clonotype: One end of the junction varies from germline; a read error may be responsible. The rearrangement uses TRBV11-2 and TRBJ2-2, with a possible D match to TRBD2 (5 bases). The V gene's germline CDR1 is SGHAT and CDR2 FQNNGV. CDR3 length: 15 residues. The CDR3 is CVSSLGGTHTGELFF. The DNA for the CDR3 is TGTGTCAGCAGCTTAGGAGGAACACACACCGGGGAACTGTTTTTT.

The J gene is TRBJ1-1, the V gene TRBV5-1, with D possibly TRBD1 on 5 matching bases. Trimming took 7 bases from V and 0 from J, leaving 10 bases between them. Germline CDR1 SGHRS, CDR2 YFSETQ. CDR3 length: 13 residues. The DNA for the CDR3 is TGCGCCAGCGGCGCGACAGTGAACACTGAAGCTTTCTTT. It specifies CASGATVNTEAFF.

The rearrangement uses TRBV24-1 and TRBJ2-1; TRBD2 agrees at 8 bases. Germline assignment: CDR1 KGHDR and CDR2 SFDVKD. The CDR3 runs to 15 residues. With 1 base clipped from V and 6 bases from J, the junction kept 4 bases outside the gene matches. The CDR3 here is CATSDFGTSSNEQFF. CDR3 nucleotides: TGTGCCACCAGTGATTTCGGGACTAGTTCCAATGAGCAGTTCTTC.

This clonotype has just a few counts. The chain recombines TRBV6-6 with TRBJ1-1, with D perhaps TRBD1 (5 bases). The CDR3 loop spans 14 amino acids. V lost 7 bases, J lost 1 base, and 13 bases lay in between. Germline V gives CDR1 MNHNY, CDR2 SVGAGI (reference sequence). Here the CDR3 reads CASTTRGANTEAFF. The CDR3 region has the DNA TGTGCCAGCACTACTAGGGGCGCGAACACTGAAGCTTTCTTT.

With respect to this clonotype: Just one base apart from a much larger clone, this may be a read error. V and J are TRBV14 and TRBJ2-7; unclear D gene. The V end lost 2 bases, the J end lost 2 bases, and 4 bases lay between the germline ends. Germline lookup yields CDR1 SGHDN and CDR2 FVKESK. This CDR3 is 12 amino acids long. CDR3 DNA sequence: TGTGCCAGCAGCCAATGGCCCTACGAGCAGTACTTC. This gives the protein CASSQWPYEQYF.

Points on this clonotype: A much larger clone lies a single base off, so this may be a read error. The chain combines TRBV5-1 with TRBJ1-1; TRBD1 matches 9 bases. J gave up 3 bases and V 4 bases, and 7 bases lay outside the gene matches. Germline CDR1 reads SGHRS; CDR2 reads YFSETQ. This CDR3 has 15 amino acids. For the CDR3, the DNA is TGCGCCAGCAGCAGGGACAGGGCGAGTTACACTGAAGCTTTCTTT. Its protein product is CASSRDRASYTEAFF. Full variable domain (missing parts from reference TRBV5-1 and TRBJ1-1): KAGVTQTPRYLIKTRGQQVTLSCSPISGHRSVSWYQQTPGQGLQFLFEYFSETQRNKGNFPGRFSGRQFSNSRSEMNVSTLELGDSALYLCASSRDRASYTEAFFGQGTRLTVV.

Ten or more counts support this clonotype. The chain uses TRBV28 and TRBJ2-1; the D call may be TRBD1 or TRBD2 (5 bases each). CDR3 length: 13 residues. Germline CDR1 and CDR2: MDHEN and SYDVKM. Trimming removed 7 bases at V and 8 bases at J, with 15 bases between. The CDR3 region is CASTGPNRHEQFF. CDR3 nucleotides: TGTGCCAGCACGGGACCTAACAGGCATGAGCAGTTCTTC.

A note on this clonotype: This clone may be a read error of a much larger clone one base away. The rearrangement joins TRBV6-1 to TRBJ2-3; tentatively, D is TRBD2 (6 bases). Trimming cost V 1 base and J 9 bases, with 23 bases left between them. CDR1 is MNHNS, CDR2 SASEGT, per germline. This CDR3 contains 17 residues. The CDR3 region has the DNA TGTGCCAGCAGTGAAGGGCGCCTAGCGAATAAGGGAGAAACGCAGTATTTT. Translating it yields CASSEGRLANKGETQYF.

This clonotype showed up many times. The chain combines TRBV5-4 with TRBJ2-1; TRBD1 might be the D (5 bases). V was cut by 4 bases and J by 4 bases, with 12 bases left in between. This CDR3 comprises 14 residues. In germline, CDR1 is SGHNT, CDR2 YYREEE (reference sequence). DNA of the CDR3: TGTGCCAGCAGCCGGGCAGGGCCTTACAATGAGCAGTTCTTC. Protein product: CASSRAGPYNEQFF. Complete variable domain (other parts from reference TRBV5-4 and TRBJ2-1): ETGVTQSPTHLIKTRGQQVTLRCSSQSGHNTVSWYQQALGQGPQFIFQYYREEENGRGNFPPRFSGLQFPNYSSELNVNALELDDSALYLCASSRAGPYNEQFFGPGTRLTVL.

This clonotype appeared once. This may stem from a read error, because a much larger clone lies one nucleotide away. This sequence joins TRBV7-8 and TRBJ2-3, with 8 bases lining up with TRBD1. The CDR3 covers 17 residues. The germline CDR1 and CDR2 sequences are SGHVS and FQNEAQ. DNA for the CDR3: TGTGCCAGCAGCCTCGGGGGCGGGACAGGACGCACAGGTACGCAGTATTTT. This sequence encodes CASSLGGGTGRTGTQYF. The whole variable domain, filled in from reference TRBV7-8 and TRBJ2-3, reads GAGVSQSPRYKVAKRGQDVALRCDPISGHVSLFWYQQALGQGPEFLTYFQNEAQLDKSGLPSDRFFAERPEGSVSTLKIQRTQQEDSAVYLCASSLGGGTGRTGTQYFGPGTRLTVL.

This clonotype was detected only once. This chain uses TRBV12-3 or TRBV12-4 with TRBJ2-3; 8 bases line up with TRBD2. The CDR3 totals 14 residues. CDR3 loop: CTNTIAGSTDTQYF. The CDR3 DNA follows: TGTACCAACACCATAGCGGGGAGCACAGATACGCAGTATTTT.

Turning to this clonotype: Being one base from a much bigger clone, this may be a read error. This chain links TRBV6-5 with TRBJ1-3, with D maybe TRBD1 (5 bases). Germline V gene data show CDR1 as MNHEY and CDR2 as SVGAGI. The CDR3 has 14 amino acids. The CDR3 DNA sequence: TGTGTCAGCAGATCCGGGGGCTCTGGAAACACCATATATTTT. Its protein is CVSRSGGSGNTIYF.

The chain links TRBV6-5 to TRBJ2-3, with 9 bases lining up with TRBD1. The trim removed 5 bases at V and 6 bases at J, leaving 9 bases unmatched. The germline gives CDR1 MNHEY, CDR2 SVGAGI. The CDR3 runs 15 residues. In DNA form, the CDR3 reads TGTGCCAGCAGTAAAAGGGACAGGGCCCCGGATACGCAGTATTTT. It codes for CASSKRDRAPDTQYF.